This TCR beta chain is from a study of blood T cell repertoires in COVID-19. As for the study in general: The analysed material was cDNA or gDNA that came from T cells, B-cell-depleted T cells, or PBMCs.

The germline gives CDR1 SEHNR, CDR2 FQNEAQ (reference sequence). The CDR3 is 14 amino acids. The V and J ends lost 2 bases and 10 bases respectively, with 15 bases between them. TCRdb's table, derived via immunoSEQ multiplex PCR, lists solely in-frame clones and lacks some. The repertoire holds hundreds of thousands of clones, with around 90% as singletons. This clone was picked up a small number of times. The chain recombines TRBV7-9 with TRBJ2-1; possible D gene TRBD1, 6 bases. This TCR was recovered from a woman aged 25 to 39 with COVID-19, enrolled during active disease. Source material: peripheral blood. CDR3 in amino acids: CASSLLDRYQEQFF. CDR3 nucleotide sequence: TGTGCCAGCAGCTTACTCGACAGGTATCAGGAGCAGTTCTTC.